These 20 T cell receptor beta chains were all obtained from the same sample, sequenced in a study of shared clonotypes between healthy human individuals. Profiled with immunoSEQ multiplex PCR; TCRdb holds only in-frame clones, not every one. Of about 1.5 million clones listed, about 98% are singletons. The sample comprised naive CD4+ T cells sorted from blood. Subset described: CD45RA+ positively selected. The receptors originated from a man in his thirties or forties in good health.

The J gene is TRBJ2-4, the V gene TRBV11-2; 11 nucleotides align to TRBD2. CDR1 SGHAT and CDR2 FQNNGV come from the germline V gene. The CDR3 has 19 amino acids. The trim removed 7 bases at V and 7 bases at J, leaving 21 bases unmatched. The CDR3 loop reads CASNPTASGLAGEGNIQYF. The CDR3 bases are TGTGCCAGCAACCCAACCGCCTCAGGACTAGCGGGTGAGGGGAACATTCAGTACTTC. The complete variable domain, with remaining parts taken from reference TRBV11-2 and TRBJ2-4, reads EAGVAQSPRYKIIEKRQSVAFWCNPISGHATLYWYQQILGQGPKLLIQFQNNGVVDDSQLPKDRFSAERLKGVDSTLKIQPAKLEDSAVYLCASNPTASGLAGEGNIQYFGAGTRLSVL.

This chain links TRBV5-4 with TRBJ2-7; D gene unclear. From germline, CDR1 is SGHNT and CDR2 YYREEE (reference sequence). The CDR3 is made up of 14 amino acids. Trimming shortened V by 4 bases and J by 6 bases, and 17 bases separated the two germline ends. The CDR3 sequence is CASSLQKKRGEQYF. The CDR3 nucleotides read TGTGCCAGCAGCCTACAAAAGAAAAGAGGCGAGCAGTACTTC.

In DNA, the CDR3 is TGCAGCGTTTCCAGGGAATCAGCCGGGGAGCTGTTTTTT. This codes for CSVSRESAGELFF. V is TRBV29-1 and J is TRBJ2-2; possibly TRBD1 for D (5 bases). CDR1 SQVTM and CDR2 ANQGSEA come from the germline V gene. This CDR3 comprises 13 residues. Trimming pared 5 bases from V and 6 bases from J, leaving 13 bases between.

J is TRBJ1-2 and V is TRBV6-1; 10 bases match TRBD1. Germline V gene data show CDR1 as MNHNS and CDR2 as SASEGT. The CDR3 sequence is 14 residues long. V trimming: 4 bases; J trimming: 5 bases; junction bases outside the gene matches: 4. In DNA, the CDR3 is TGTGCCAGCAGTGGGGGACAGGGGTTGTATGGCTACACCTTC. This translates into CASSGGQGLYGYTF.

The chain links TRBV6-1 to TRBJ1-3; 7 nucleotides align to TRBD1. CDR3 length: 14 residues. Germline lookup yields CDR1 MNHNS and CDR2 SASEGT. V shed 6 bases, J shed 4 bases, and the junction held 6 bases outside the gene matches. The CDR3 coding sequence is TGTGCCAGCAGAGACAGGGAGCCAGGAAACACCATATATTTT. Encoded protein: CASRDREPGNTIYF.

The V gene is TRBV19, the J gene TRBJ2-2; D uncertain. V shed 3 bases and J shed 7 bases, with 6 bases lying between them. Germline V gene data show CDR1 as LNHDA and CDR2 as SQIVND (reference sequence). The CDR3 length is 12 residues. DNA of the CDR3: TGTGCCAGTAGTATCTGGGACGGGGAGCTGTTTTTT. This translates into CASSIWDGELFF.

The chain is built from TRBV7-6 and TRBJ1-5; tentative D call: TRBD1 (5 bases). Germline CDR1 reads SGHVS; CDR2 reads FNYEAQ. The CDR3 is made up of 16 amino acids. Trimming cost V 5 bases and J 3 bases, with 17 bases left between them. The CDR3 DNA follows: TGTGCCAGCAGCCCCCAACCTGACAGTAACAATCAGCCCCAGCATTTT. It yields the protein CASSPQPDSNNQPQHF. The full variable domain, in which reference TRBV7-6 and TRBJ1-5 provide the parts outside the CDR3, is GAGVSQSPRYKVTKRGQDVALRCDPISGHVSLYWYRQALGQGPEFLTYFNYEAQQDKSGLPNDRFSAERPEGSISTLTIQRTEQRDSAMYRCASSPQPDSNNQPQHFGDGTRLSIL.

This clone has just one count. V gene TRBV4-1 combines with J gene TRBJ2-3; D is possibly TRBD2 (6 bases). The CDR3 length is 16 residues. CDR1 and CDR2 (germline): MGHRA, YSYEKL. V was clipped by 1 base and J by 0 bases, with 11 bases between them. The CDR3 reads CASSQVWGTSTDTQYF. Written as DNA, the CDR3 is TGCGCCAGCAGCCAAGTGTGGGGGACTAGCACAGATACGCAGTATTTT.

V usage is TRBV27 and J usage is TRBJ1-1; 9 bases align to TRBD1. The trim removed 3 bases at V and 0 bases at J, leaving 5 bases unmatched. The CDR3 spans 16 residues. The V gene's germline CDR1 is MNHEY and CDR2 SMNVEV (reference sequence). CDR3 coding DNA: TGTGCCAGCAGTTTGGGACAGGGCTACGTGAACACTGAAGCTTTCTTT. Its translation is CASSLGQGYVNTEAFF.

The sample holds one count of this clone. The same CDR3 also results from other DNA sequences found in this sample. The chain is built from TRBV5-4 and TRBJ2-5; 7 nucleotides match TRBD2. Germline trimming cut 2 bases from V and 5 bases from J; bases unmatched to any gene: 3. Germline V gene sequence: CDR1 SGHNT, CDR2 YYREEE (reference sequence). The CDR3 totals 13 residues. CDR3 residues: CASSFKGGETQYF. DNA of the CDR3: TGTGCCAGCAGCTTCAAGGGAGGGGAGACCCAGTACTTC. Combining the CDR3 with reference TRBV5-4 and TRBJ2-5 gives the whole variable domain ETGVTQSPTHLIKTRGQQVTLRCSSQSGHNTVSWYQQALGQGPQFIFQYYREEENGRGNFPPRFSGLQFPNYSSELNVNALELDDSALYLCASSFKGGETQYFGPGTRLLVL.

The V call is TRBV28, the J call TRBJ1-2; D is uncertain. Trimming stripped 4 bases from V and 4 bases from J, with 10 bases between. Germline loops: CDR1 MDHEN, CDR2 SYDVKM. The CDR3 covers 13 residues. The CDR3 DNA follows: TGTGCCAGCAGTTCGTTCTCCCGCTATGGCTACACCTTC. Translation: CASSSFSRYGYTF.

The V call is TRBV2, the J call TRBJ2-5, with 8 bases identical to TRBD2. CDR1 is SNHLY and CDR2 is FYNNEI in the germline V gene. J lost 3 bases, V lost 8 bases, and 2 bases had no gene match. The CDR3 spans 12 residues. The CDR3 DNA follows: TGTGCCAGCGGGACTAGTGAAGAGACCCAGTACTTC. It is translated as CASGTSEETQYF.

The chain uses TRBV14 and TRBJ1-3; D is undetermined. From germline, CDR1 is SGHDN and CDR2 FVKESK. Trimming took 0 bases from V and 2 from J, leaving 14 bases between them. This CDR3 region has 17 residues. The CDR3 is CASSQDRVTDPGNTIYF. The CDR3 DNA follows: TGTGCCAGCAGCCAAGATCGGGTGACCGATCCTGGAAACACCATATATTTT. Full variable domain (missing parts from reference TRBV14 and TRBJ1-3): EAGVTQFPSHSVIEKGQTVTLRCDPISGHDNLYWYRRVMGKEIKFLLHFVKESKQDESGMPNNRFLAERTGGTYSTLKVQPAELEDSGVYFCASSQDRVTDPGNTIYFGEGSWLTVV.

The rearrangement uses TRBV27 and TRBJ2-1; TRBD1 matches at 9 bases. J gave up 8 bases and V 2 bases, and 13 bases lay outside the gene matches. Germline V CDR1 and CDR2: MNHEY, SMNVEV (reference sequence). The CDR3 loop spans 17 amino acids. The CDR3 protein is CASSLRSAGQGDHEQFF. The CDR3 DNA reads TGTGCCAGCAGTTTAAGGTCCGCGGGACAGGGAGATCATGAGCAGTTCTTC.

The CDR3 is CASTQPGLPYEQYF. The CDR3 DNA reads TGTGCCAGCACCCAGCCCGGACTCCCCTACGAGCAGTACTTC. The chain carries TRBV6-6 and TRBJ2-7; a weak D match, TRBD2 (5 bases). This CDR3 has 14 amino acids. CDR1 is MNHNY and CDR2 is SVGAGI in the germline V gene (reference sequence). The V gene lost 7 bases and the J gene lost 2 bases, with 15 bases spanning the gap.

V usage is TRBV9 and J usage is TRBJ1-1; TRBD1 aligns across 7 bases. The germline CDR1 and CDR2 sequences are SGDLS and YYNGEE. CDR3 size: 15 residues. V lost 4 bases to trimming and J lost 1 base; unmatched junction nucleotides: 7. CDR3 sequence reads: CASSPRWDRNTEAFF. The CDR3 DNA reads as TGTGCCAGCAGCCCTAGGTGGGACAGGAACACTGAAGCTTTCTTT.

This clone appeared a single time. V gene TRBV9 combines with J gene TRBJ1-3; D possibly corresponds to TRBD1 (5 bases). This CDR3 is 13 amino acids long. V lost 0 bases to trimming and J lost 6 bases, with 7 bases between them. Germline V gene data show CDR1 as SGDLS and CDR2 as YYNGEE. DNA for the CDR3: TGTGCCAGCAGCGTAGAAGGGGTAAACACCATATATTTT. It encodes CASSVEGVNTIYF.

This clone has only one observation. Other DNA sequences in the same sample also yield this CDR3. V gene TRBV9 combines with J gene TRBJ2-5; TRBD2 is a possible D gene (5 bases). The V gene lost 1 base and the J gene lost 1 base, with 8 bases spanning the gap. The CDR3 loop spans 14 amino acids. CDR1 is SGDLS and CDR2 is YYNGEE in the germline V gene. For the CDR3, the DNA is TGTGCCAGCAGCGTATCGGGGATCCAAGAGACCCAGTACTTC. Amino acid sequence: CASSVSGIQETQYF.

The chain recombines TRBV7-2 with TRBJ2-5; D possibly uses TRBD1 or TRBD2 (7 bases each). Looked up from germline, CDR1 is SGHTA and CDR2 is FQGNSA. The CDR3 extends over 15 amino acids. Trimming pared 5 bases from V and 1 base from J, leaving 14 bases between. CDR3 in amino acids: CASSPPGGVQETQYF. The CDR3 DNA reads TGTGCCAGCAGCCCGCCAGGGGGGGTCCAAGAGACCCAGTACTTC.

This rearrangement joins TRBV12-5 to TRBJ2-3, with 9 nucleotides matching TRBD2. Germline V lookup: CDR1 LGHNT, CDR2 FRNRAP. This CDR3 contains 14 residues. V trimming: 6 bases; J trimming: 1 base; junction bases outside the gene matches: 2. CDR3 sequence reads: CASGIAGGTDTQYF. As DNA, the CDR3 is TGTGCTAGTGGCATAGCGGGAGGCACAGATACGCAGTATTTT.